These 15 T cell receptor beta chains were sequenced from one sample in a study of T-cell memory formation after mild COVID-19. A single record per CDR3 protein comes from TCRdb applying MiXCR to the 5' RACE reads. The repertoire holds a few hundred thousand distinct CDR3 sequences, with about a sixth as singletons. Sequenced sample: PBMCs or a T cell subset sorted from them (not recorded which). These receptors were taken from a man between 18 and 35 years old who had mild COVID-19 (a few samples of this study predate the infection). Cell type and time point are not known.

The chain joins TRBV7-9 to TRBJ2-6; D may be TRBD1 or TRBD2 (5 bases each). The ends were cut back, 5 bases at V and 1 base at J, with 15 bases in the middle. The CDR3 totals 17 residues. The germline V gene encodes CDR1 SEHNR and CDR2 FQNEAQ (reference sequence). The CDR3 reads CASSPRDLGSGANVLTF. CDR3 coding DNA: TGTGCCAGCAGCCCCCGGGACCTGGGTTCTGGGGCCAACGTCCTGACTTTC.

This chain joins TRBV4-1 and TRBJ2-1; D remains ambiguous. The germline V gene encodes CDR1 MGHRA and CDR2 YSYEKL. The CDR3 is made up of 14 amino acids. V was trimmed by 0 bases and J by 3 bases, leaving 6 bases between them. CDR3 coding DNA: TGCGCCAGCAGCCAAGATTCCTTCTACAATGAGCAGTTCTTC. Translated, it gives CASSQDSFYNEQFF.

This clonotype was seen ten or more times. The chain is built from TRBV6-5 and TRBJ2-3; unclear D gene. The germline CDR1 and CDR2 sequences are MNHEY and SVGAGI. V dropped 0 bases and J dropped 0 bases, with 4 bases sitting between them. CDR3 size: 14 residues. DNA for the CDR3: TGTGCCAGCAGTTACTCGGCTAGCACAGATACGCAGTATTTT. Translation gives CASSYSASTDTQYF.

This chain connects TRBV20-1 to TRBJ1-3, with 11 nucleotides matching TRBD1. CDR1 is DFQATT and CDR2 is SNEGSKA in the germline V gene (reference sequence). V shed 6 bases, J shed 8 bases, and the junction held 3 bases outside the gene matches. The CDR3 sequence is 12 residues long. Written as DNA, the CDR3 is TGCAGTGCCTTGGGACAGGGGGACACCATATATTTT. Its translation is CSALGQGDTIYF.

This clonotype turned up a few times. The chain joins TRBV6-2 or TRBV6-3 to TRBJ2-6; D may be TRBD1 (6 bases). CDR3 length: 19 residues. CDR1 is MNHEY and CDR2 is SVGEGT in the germline V gene. The ends were cut back, 6 bases at V and 0 bases at J, with 21 bases in the middle. This CDR3 is CASSLSLTGISSGANVLTF. CDR3 coding DNA: TGTGCCAGCAGCCTCAGCTTAACAGGGATTAGCTCTGGGGCCAACGTCCTGACTTTC.

This chain links TRBV12-3 or TRBV12-4 with TRBJ1-5; weak D call: TRBD1 (6 bases). The CDR3 has 16 residues. Trimming stripped 2 bases from V and 4 bases from J, with 15 bases between. The CDR3 bases are TGTGCCAGCAGTTTACTGGGGAGGGGGGTTAATCAGCCCCAGCATTTT. As protein: CASSLLGRGVNQPQHF.

V is TRBV3-1 and J is TRBJ1-2, with a tentative D call TRBD1 (6 bases). This CDR3 spans 14 amino acids. Germline CDR1 reads LGHDT; CDR2 reads YNNKEL (reference sequence). V gave up 2 bases and J gave up 7 bases, with 14 bases separating them. The CDR3 DNA reads TGTGCCAGCAGCCAAACCAACAGGGCATCTGGCTACACCTTC. It is translated as CASSQTNRASGYTF. The whole variable domain, filled in from reference TRBV3-1 and TRBJ1-2, reads DTAVSQTPKYLVTQMGNDKSIKCEQNLGHDTMYWYKQDSKKFLKIMFSYNNKELIINETVPNRFSPKSPDKAHLNLHINSLELGDSAVYFCASSQTNRASGYTFGSGTRLTVV.

The chain combines TRBV20-1 with TRBJ2-5; D not resolved. Trimming cost V 4 bases and J 2 bases, with 14 bases left between them. Looked up from germline, CDR1 is DFQATT and CDR2 is SNEGSKA (reference sequence). There are 14 residues in the CDR3. The CDR3: CSAIPRRGQETQYF. In nucleotides, the CDR3 is TGCAGTGCTATTCCAAGGCGAGGTCAAGAGACCCAGTACTTC.

This clonotype has just a few counts. The chain recombines TRBV6-4 with TRBJ2-1; possible D gene TRBD1, 6 bases. CDR3 size: 16 residues. Germline values: CDR1 MRHNA, CDR2 SNTAGT. The V end was cut by 4 bases, the J end by 5 bases, with 18 bases between. For the CDR3, the DNA is TGTGCCAGCAGTGTGCGAGCGGACAGAGACCACAATGAGCAGTTCTTC. Protein: CASSVRADRDHNEQFF.

The J gene is TRBJ2-4, the V gene TRBV5-1, with TRBD2 as a possible D gene (5 bases). Germline loops: CDR1 SGHRS, CDR2 YFSETQ. V lost 0 bases to trimming and J lost 2 bases, with 9 bases between them. The CDR3 has 15 amino acids. In nucleotides, the CDR3 is TGCGCCAGCAGCTTGGGCTCGGGGACCAAAAACATTCAGTACTTC. Amino acid sequence: CASSLGSGTKNIQYF.

The chain has TRBV5-6 and TRBJ1-2; D might be TRBD1 (5 bases). The CDR3 is 12 amino acids. V was shortened by 6 bases and J by 4 bases, with 10 bases between the two germline ends. Germline CDR1 SGHDT, CDR2 YYEEEE. The CDR3 reads CASTSGTYGYTF. For the CDR3, the DNA is TGTGCCAGCACCTCAGGGACCTATGGCTACACCTTC.

This clonotype has a handful of counts. The rearrangement links TRBV5-1 to TRBJ2-1; D may match TRBD1 or TRBD2 (5 bases each). CDR1 and CDR2 (germline): SGHRS, YFSETQ. The V end lost 5 bases, the J end lost 2 bases, and 17 bases lay between the germline ends. The CDR3 is made up of 16 amino acids. As DNA, the CDR3 is TGCGCCAGCAGTTCTCGAGGGGACGTCGCCTACAATGAGCAGTTCTTC. Translation: CASSSRGDVAYNEQFF.

This clonotype was seen more than once but under ten times. The rearrangement joins TRBV20-1 to TRBJ1-2; D remains unclear. The CDR3 contains 13 residues. With 0 bases removed from V and 4 bases from J, the gap between germline ends came to 9 bases. Germline assignment: CDR1 DFQATT and CDR2 SNEGSKA (reference sequence). The CDR3 reads CSARDLGGYGYTF. In DNA form, the CDR3 reads TGCAGTGCTAGAGATCTGGGCGGCTATGGCTACACCTTC.

Here the CDR3 reads CATSRLGEIWTNEKLFF. For the CDR3, the DNA is TGTGCCACCAGCAGACTGGGGGAGATATGGACTAATGAAAAACTGTTTTTT. The chain joins TRBV15 to TRBJ1-4, with TRBD1 as a possible D gene (5 bases). Trimming removed 2 bases at V and 2 bases at J, with 15 bases between. Per germline, CDR1 LNHNV and CDR2 YYDKDF (reference sequence). The CDR3 spans 17 residues. The whole variable domain, remainder taken from reference TRBV15 and TRBJ1-4, is DAMVIQNPRYQVTQFGKPVTLSCSQTLNHNVMYWYQQKSSQAPKLLFHYYDKDFNNEADTPDNFQSRRPNTSFCFLDIRSPGLGDTAMYLCATSRLGEIWTNEKLFFGSGTQLSVL.

The chain carries TRBV29-1 and TRBJ2-5; D unresolved. The V and J ends lost 4 bases and 5 bases respectively, with 11 bases between them. Germline V gene lookup returns CDR1 SQVTM and CDR2 ANQGSEA. The CDR3 spans 12 residues. The CDR3 region has the DNA TGCAGCGTTGTACGGGTCCGGGAGACCCAGTACTTC. This sequence encodes CSVVRVRETQYF.